These 17 T cell receptor beta chains originate from one sample sequenced in a study of identical twins. TCRdb itself ran the 5' RACE reads through MiXCR, one entry per CDR3 protein. The table shows 410,000 or so distinct CDR3 sequences, with less than 20% occurring only once. Input material: naive T cells sorted from blood. The receptors come from a man aged 50-60 years in good health.

This clonotype appeared a few times. The V gene is TRBV3-1, the J gene TRBJ2-7; maybe TRBD1 (5 bases). This CDR3 region has 14 residues. V was pared by 2 bases and J by 1 base, with 9 bases between. Germline CDR1 is LGHDT and CDR2 is YNNKEL (reference sequence). CDR3 in DNA: TGTGCCAGCAGCCAAACAGGTGGATCCTACGAGCAGTACTTC. It translates to CASSQTGGSYEQYF.

This clonotype was counted only a few times. The chain combines TRBV20-1 with TRBJ2-2, with 13 bases fitting TRBD2. Germline V gives CDR1 DFQATT, CDR2 SNEGSKA (reference sequence). This CDR3 has 18 residues. J was trimmed by 4 bases and V by 4 bases; bases with no gene match: 12. The CDR3, as DNA: TGCAGTGCTAAAGGACTCGGGACTAGCGGGGAAACCACCGGGGAGCTGTTTTTT. It specifies CSAKGLGTSGETTGELFF.

This clonotype was seen a few times. The chain carries TRBV20-1 and TRBJ2-7; D call uncertain. This CDR3 contains 14 residues. Trimming removed 3 bases from V and 2 bases from J, with 14 bases in between. Germline assignment: CDR1 DFQATT and CDR2 SNEGSKA (reference sequence). In DNA, the CDR3 is TGCAGTGCTAGGCAGGAAGGGTATACCTACGAGCAGTACTTC. Translated, it gives CSARQEGYTYEQYF.

For this clonotype: One end of the junction fails to match germline, which may point to a read error. The gene calls are TRBV6-2 or TRBV6-3 and TRBJ2-4; no reliable D call. Per germline, CDR1 MNHEY and CDR2 SVGEGT. This CDR3 region has 12 residues. The CDR3 is CASSTPTQDLDF. DNA for the CDR3: TGTGCCAGCAGCACCCCTACCCAAGACCTGGACTTC.

This clonotype was found a few times. The CDR3 DNA is TGCAGCGTTGAGGGGACAGGGGCCCTGTACGAGCAGTACTTC. Translating it yields CSVEGTGALYEQYF. The chain combines TRBV29-1 with TRBJ2-7; 10 nucleotides agree with TRBD1. Germline CDR1 and CDR2: SQVTM and ANQGSEA. Germline trimming cut 3 bases from V and 4 bases from J; bases unmatched to any gene: 6. The CDR3 contains 14 residues.

This clonotype was seen more than once but under ten times. This rearrangement joins TRBV10-3 to TRBJ2-7; 9 bases map to TRBD1. Germline V CDR1 and CDR2: ENHRY, SYGVKD. J was trimmed by 2 bases and V by 2 bases; bases with no gene match: 7. This CDR3 region has 16 residues. Here the CDR3 DNA reads TGTGCCATCAGTGAGCCCGGACAGGGGCGACCCTACGAGCAGTACTTC. Protein sequence: CAISEPGQGRPYEQYF.

This rearrangement joins TRBV15 to TRBJ1-1; D is ambiguous. Germline lookup yields CDR1 LNHNV and CDR2 YYDKDF (reference sequence). The CDR3 sequence is 14 residues long. The V end was cut by 1 base, the J end by 0 bases, with 6 bases between. DNA for the CDR3: TGTGCCACCAGCAGAGGACCGATGAACACTGAAGCTTTCTTT. Translating it yields CATSRGPMNTEAFF. Full variable domain (rest looked up from reference TRBV15 and TRBJ1-1): DAMVIQNPRYQVTQFGKPVTLSCSQTLNHNVMYWYQQKSSQAPKLLFHYYDKDFNNEADTPDNFQSRRPNTSFCFLDIRSPGLGDTAMYLCATSRGPMNTEAFFGQGTRLTVV.

This chain joins TRBV2 and TRBJ2-1; 9 bases match TRBD2. This CDR3 is built from 16 residues. V trimming: 6 bases; J trimming: 3 bases; junction bases outside the gene matches: 9. Germline-derived CDR1 and CDR2 are SNHLY and FYNNEI. Here the CDR3 reads CASSPGASGDYNEQFF. The DNA of the CDR3 is TGTGCCAGCAGCCCTGGGGCTAGCGGGGACTACAATGAGCAGTTCTTC.

This clonotype has a handful of counts. The chain employs TRBV12-3 or TRBV12-4 and TRBJ2-3, with a possible D match to TRBD1 (5 bases). Between the trimmed V and J ends, which lost 5 bases and 0 bases, there was a span of 12 bases. The CDR3 loop spans 15 amino acids. The CDR3 loop is CASSPQAPSTDTQYF. The CDR3 DNA reads as TGTGCCAGCAGTCCACAGGCGCCTAGCACAGATACGCAGTATTTT.

This chain joins TRBV4-1 and TRBJ2-1; D might be TRBD1 or TRBD2, each matching 6 bases. The germline gives CDR1 MGHRA, CDR2 YSYEKL. V was trimmed by 2 bases and J by 3 bases, leaving 11 bases between them. CDR3 length: 15 amino acids. CDR3 bases: TGCGCCAGCAGCCAATCAAGGGGGGTCTACAATGAGCAGTTCTTC. Amino acid sequence: CASSQSRGVYNEQFF.

The chain is built from TRBV6-2 or TRBV6-3 and TRBJ2-3; 13 bases match TRBD2. The CDR3 runs to 18 residues. Trimming removed 5 bases from V and 3 bases from J; junction bases left unmatched: 11. Germline lookup yields CDR1 MNHEY and CDR2 SVGEGT. In DNA, the CDR3 is TGTGCCAGCAGTACCGGGACTAGCGGGGTTTCGTTGACAGATACGCAGTATTTT. Its protein product is CASSTGTSGVSLTDTQYF.

The rearrangement uses TRBV28 and TRBJ2-4; D tentatively reads TRBD1 or TRBD2 (6 bases each). V was cut by 5 bases and J by 0 bases, with 14 bases left in between. The CDR3 is 16 residues long. Germline V gene lookup returns CDR1 MDHEN and CDR2 SYDVKM. Here the CDR3 DNA reads TGTGCCAGCAGTGGCCGGGGGCCACTAGCCAAAAACATTCAGTACTTC. Its translation is CASSGRGPLAKNIQYF.

This clonotype has more than one count but fewer than ten. The chain uses TRBV7-6 and TRBJ1-6; D possibly corresponds to TRBD1 (6 bases). The germline V gene has CDR1 SGHVS and CDR2 FNYEAQ. Trimming pared 6 bases from V and 7 bases from J, leaving 16 bases between. The CDR3 is 15 amino acids. The CDR3 is CASRQTTGGNSPLHF. The CDR3, as DNA: TGTGCCAGCAGGCAGACGACAGGAGGAAATTCACCCCTCCACTTT.

This clonotype was detected ten times or more. In DNA, the CDR3 is TGTGCCAGCAGTTACCGTGATGGCGGGGAGCTGTTTTTT. The encoded protein is CASSYRDGGELFF. This chain joins TRBV6-5 and TRBJ2-2; D not certain. The V and J ends lost 2 bases and 7 bases respectively, with 8 bases between them. Germline loops: CDR1 MNHEY, CDR2 SVGAGI. This CDR3 has 13 amino acids.

V usage is TRBV20-1 and J usage is TRBJ1-1; D is uncertain. The V end lost 2 bases, the J end lost 4 bases, and 14 bases lay between the germline ends. The germline V gene has CDR1 DFQATT and CDR2 SNEGSKA (reference sequence). CDR3 length equals 14 residues. The CDR3: CSARTGSTGTEAFF. CDR3 nucleotides: TGCAGTGCTAGAACCGGATCGACGGGCACTGAAGCTTTCTTT.

This clonotype was seen at least ten times. As DNA, the CDR3 is TGTGCCAGCAGCTTGATGGGGGAGGCCTACAATGAGCAGTTCTTC. It is translated as CASSLMGEAYNEQFF. The chain uses TRBV5-5 and TRBJ2-1, with a possible D match to TRBD2 (6 bases). Trimming shortened V by 1 base and J by 2 bases, and 10 bases separated the two germline ends. Per the germline V gene, CDR1 is SGHKS and CDR2 is YYEKEE (reference sequence). CDR3 length: 15 amino acids.

This clonotype was seen only a few times. The chain links TRBV11-3 to TRBJ2-1, with 11 bases lining up with TRBD1. Trimming removed 1 base from V and 2 bases from J; junction bases left unmatched: 1. The CDR3 consists of 16 residues. Germline loops: CDR1 SGHNT, CDR2 YENEEA. CDR3 bases: TGTGCCAGCAGCTTAGGGACAGGGGGCCCCTACAATGAGCAGTTCTTC. This translates into CASSLGTGGPYNEQFF. Based on the CDR3 plus reference TRBV11-3 and TRBJ2-1, the full variable domain is EAGVVQSPRYKIIEKKQPVAFWCNPISGHNTLYWYLQNLGQGPELLIRYENEEAVDDSQLPKDRFSAERLKGVDSTLKIQPAELGDSAVYLCASSLGTGGPYNEQFFGPGTRLTVL.